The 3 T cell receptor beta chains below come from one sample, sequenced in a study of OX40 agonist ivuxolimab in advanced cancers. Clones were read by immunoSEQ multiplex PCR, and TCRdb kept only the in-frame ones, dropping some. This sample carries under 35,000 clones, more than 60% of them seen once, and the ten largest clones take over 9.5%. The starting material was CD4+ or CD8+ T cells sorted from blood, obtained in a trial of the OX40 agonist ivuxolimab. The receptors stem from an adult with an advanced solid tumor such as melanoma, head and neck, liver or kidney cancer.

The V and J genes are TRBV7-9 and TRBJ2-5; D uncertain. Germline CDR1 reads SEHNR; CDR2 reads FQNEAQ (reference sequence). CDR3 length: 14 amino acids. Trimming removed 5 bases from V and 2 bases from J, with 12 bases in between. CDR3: CASSADILQETQYF. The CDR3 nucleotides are TGTGCCAGCAGCGCTGACATACTACAAGAGACCCAGTACTTC.

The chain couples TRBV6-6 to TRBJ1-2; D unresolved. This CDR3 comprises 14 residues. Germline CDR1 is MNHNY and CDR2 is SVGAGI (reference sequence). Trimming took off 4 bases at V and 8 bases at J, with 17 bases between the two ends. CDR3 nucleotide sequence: TGTGCCAGCAGTTCCAACACAAGGTTCAACGGCTACACCTTC. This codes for CASSSNTRFNGYTF.

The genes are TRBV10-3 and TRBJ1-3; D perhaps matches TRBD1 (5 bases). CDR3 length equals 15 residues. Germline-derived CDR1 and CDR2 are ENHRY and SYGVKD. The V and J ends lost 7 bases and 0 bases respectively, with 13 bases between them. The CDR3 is CAITLGLASGNTIYF. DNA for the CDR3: TGTGCCATCACCCTGGGACTCGCCTCTGGAAACACCATATATTTT.